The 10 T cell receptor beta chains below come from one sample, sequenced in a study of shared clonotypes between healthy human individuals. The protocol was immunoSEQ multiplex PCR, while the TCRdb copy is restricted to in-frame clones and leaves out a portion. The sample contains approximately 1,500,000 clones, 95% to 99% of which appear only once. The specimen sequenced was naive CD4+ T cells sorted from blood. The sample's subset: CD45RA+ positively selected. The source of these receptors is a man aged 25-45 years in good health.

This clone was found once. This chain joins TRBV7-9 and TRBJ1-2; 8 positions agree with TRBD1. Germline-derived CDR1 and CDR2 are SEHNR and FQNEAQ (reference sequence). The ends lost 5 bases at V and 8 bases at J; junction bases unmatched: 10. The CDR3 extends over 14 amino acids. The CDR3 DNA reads TGTGCCAGCAGCCCTTCAGGGGGCGCCGGGGGCTACACCTTC. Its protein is CASSPSGGAGGYTF.

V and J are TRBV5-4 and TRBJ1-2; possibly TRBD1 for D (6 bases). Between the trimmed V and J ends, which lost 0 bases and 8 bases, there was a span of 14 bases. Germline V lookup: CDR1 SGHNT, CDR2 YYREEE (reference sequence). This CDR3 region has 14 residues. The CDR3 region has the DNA TGTGCCAGCAGCTTGGATTCAGGGGTTGGCGGCTACACCTTC. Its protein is CASSLDSGVGGYTF.

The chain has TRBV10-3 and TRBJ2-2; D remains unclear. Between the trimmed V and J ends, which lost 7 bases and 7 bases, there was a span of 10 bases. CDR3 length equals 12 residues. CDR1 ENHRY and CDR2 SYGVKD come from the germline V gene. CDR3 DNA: TGTGCCATCAATGCGGCTGGCGGGGAGCTGTTTTTT. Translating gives CAINAAGGELFF.

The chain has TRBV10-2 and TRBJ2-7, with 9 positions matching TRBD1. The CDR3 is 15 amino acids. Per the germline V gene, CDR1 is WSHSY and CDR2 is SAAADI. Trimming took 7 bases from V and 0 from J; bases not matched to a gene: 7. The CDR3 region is CASNVGTGNSYEQYF. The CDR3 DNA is TGCGCCAGCAATGTCGGGACAGGGAACTCCTACGAGCAGTACTTC.

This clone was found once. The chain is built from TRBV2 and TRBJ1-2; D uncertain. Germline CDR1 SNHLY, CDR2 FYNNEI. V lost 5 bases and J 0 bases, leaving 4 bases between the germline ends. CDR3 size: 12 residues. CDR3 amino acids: CASSWTNYGYTF. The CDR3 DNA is TGTGCCAGCAGTTGGACTAACTATGGCTACACCTTC.

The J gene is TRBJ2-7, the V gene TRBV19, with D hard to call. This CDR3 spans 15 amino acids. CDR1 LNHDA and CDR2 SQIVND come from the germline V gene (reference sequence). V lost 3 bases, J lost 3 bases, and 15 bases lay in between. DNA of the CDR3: TGTGCCAGTAGTATTGGGGTTTACTCTGTCTACGAGCAGTACTTC. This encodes CASSIGVYSVYEQYF. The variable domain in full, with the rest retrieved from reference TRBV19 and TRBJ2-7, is DGGITQSPKYLFRKEGQNVTLSCEQNLNHDAMYWYRQDPGQGLRLIYYSQIVNDFQKGDIAEGYSVSREKKESFPLTVTSAQKNPTAFYLCASSIGVYSVYEQYFGPGTRLTVT.

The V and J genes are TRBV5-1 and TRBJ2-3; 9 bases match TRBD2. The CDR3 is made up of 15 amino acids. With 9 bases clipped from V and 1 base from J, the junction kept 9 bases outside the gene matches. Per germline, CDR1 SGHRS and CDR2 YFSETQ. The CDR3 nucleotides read TGCGCCACAGCCGTAGCGGGAGTGGGCACAGATACGCAGTATTTT. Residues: CATAVAGVGTDTQYF.

For the CDR3, the DNA is TGTGCCAGCTCACCCCCGTCCGGAGGGGGGCTTCCCACAGATACGCAGTATTTT. Translating it yields CASSPPSGGGLPTDTQYF. The chain uses TRBV18 and TRBJ2-3, with D perhaps TRBD1 or TRBD2 (6 bases each). Trimming left V 3 bases short and J 2 bases short, with 21 bases between. The CDR3 consists of 18 residues. Germline assignment: CDR1 KGHSH and CDR2 LQKENI. Drawing the rest from reference TRBV18 and TRBJ2-3, the complete variable domain is NAGVMQNPRHLVRRRGQEARLRCSPMKGHSHVYWYRQLPEEGLKFMVYLQKENIIDESGMPKERFSAEFPKEGPSILRIQQVVRGDSAAYFCASSPPSGGGLPTDTQYFGPGTRLTVL.

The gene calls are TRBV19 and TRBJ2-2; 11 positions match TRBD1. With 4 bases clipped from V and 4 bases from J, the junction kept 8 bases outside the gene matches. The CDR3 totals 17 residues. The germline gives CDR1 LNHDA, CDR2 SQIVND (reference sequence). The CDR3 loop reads CASSSHGQGAFTGELFF. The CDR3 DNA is TGTGCCAGTAGTAGCCACGGACAGGGGGCGTTCACCGGGGAGCTGTTTTTT.

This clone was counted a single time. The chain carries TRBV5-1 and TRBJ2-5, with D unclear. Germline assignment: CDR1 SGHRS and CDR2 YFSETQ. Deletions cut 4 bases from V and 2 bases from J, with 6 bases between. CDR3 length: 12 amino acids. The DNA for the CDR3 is TGCGCCAGCAGCATGGAACAAGAGACCCAGTACTTC. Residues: CASSMEQETQYF.